A selection of T cell receptor beta chains follows, all from one sample in a study of blood T cell repertoires in COVID-19. Assay: immunoSEQ multiplex PCR; the TCRdb copy retains only in-frame clones and omits some. The table has approximately 300,000 clones, about 85% seen once. Sequencing was done on a sample of peripheral blood. The receptors originated from a woman aged 45-65 years with active or convalescent COVID-19. Each CDR3 is given with its conserved first and last residue. A D gene is named only where the DNA matches it firmly. Size is stated for part of the rows, as once, few or many counts, or as a class when the clone is expanded.

cdr3_length j_call v_call d_call clone_size cdr3_aa cdr3_nt
15 TRBJ2-7 TRBV6-1 - - CASSEAGGASYEQYF TGTGCCAGCAGTGAAGCGGGGGGGGCCTCCTACGAGCAGTACTTC
16 TRBJ2-3 TRBV10-1 - - CASSALLALSTDTQYF TGCGCCAGCAGTGCCTTGCTAGCCCTGAGCACAGATACGCAGTATTTT
16 TRBJ2-7 TRBV10-1 - once CASSESEGFHSYEQYF TGCGCCAGCAGTGAGTCAGAGGGCTTCCACTCCTACGAGCAGTACTTC
17 TRBJ2-3 TRBV9 - once CASSAHSLAPSTDTQYF TGTGCCAGCAGCGCCCATTCACTAGCACCTAGCACAGATACGCAGTATTTT
15 TRBJ2-5 TRBV19 TRBD2 once CASSILAGQQETQYF TGTGCCAGTAGTATACTAGCGGGGCAACAAGAGACCCAGTACTTC
14 TRBJ2-5 TRBV19 TRBD2 - CASSIGGGQETQYF TGTGCCAGTAGTATAGGGGGGGGGCAAGAGACCCAGTACTTC
12 TRBJ2-1 TRBV10-3 - - CAISNFYNEQFF TGTGCCATCAGTAACTTTTACAATGAGCAGTTCTTC
12 TRBJ2-7 TRBV7-8 - - CASSPGRYEQYF TGTGCCAGCAGCCCGGGAAGATACGAGCAGTACTTC
16 TRBJ1-1 TRBV5-5 - - CASSLKRGLPHTEAFF TGTGCCAGCAGCTTGAAACGGGGACTCCCGCACACTGAAGCTTTCTTT
18 TRBJ2-3 TRBV5-4 TRBD1 - CASSPPRPAGQGTDTQYF TGTGCCAGCAGCCCACCCCGACCCGCGGGACAGGGCACAGATACGCAGTATTTT
14 TRBJ1-2 TRBV2 TRBD1 - CASSGTGANYGYTF TGTGCCAGCAGTGGGACAGGAGCGAACTATGGCTACACCTTC
18 TRBJ2-2 TRBV5-5 - - CASSLVGYRTANTGELFF TGTGCCAGCAGCTTGGTAGGGTATAGGACAGCTAACACCGGGGAGCTGTTTTTT
13 TRBJ2-1 TRBV19 - - CASRKGTYNEQFF TGTGCCAGTAGGAAAGGGACTTACAATGAGCAGTTCTTC
12 TRBJ2-3 TRBV29-1 - - CSVANRGDTQYF TGCAGCGTTGCCAACCGGGGTGATACGCAGTATTTT
13 TRBJ1-6 TRBV15 - once CATSGRYNSPLHF TGTGCCACCAGCGGGAGATATAATTCACCCCTCCACTTT
16 TRBJ2-7 TRBV3-1/TRBV3-2 TRBD2 - CASSRAGLAGAYEQYF TGTGCCAGCAGCCGCGCCGGACTAGCGGGAGCCTACGAGCAGTACTTC
11 TRBJ1-1 TRBV30 - - CAWNLYTEAFF TGTGCCTGGAATCTCTACACTGAAGCTTTCTTT
12 TRBJ2-1 TRBV29-1 TRBD1 - CSVGSGQGQQFF TGCAGCGTAGGATCCGGACAGGGCCAGCAGTTCTTC
16 TRBJ2-5 TRBV4-1 TRBD1 - CASSQDGRGGRETQYF TGCGCCAGCAGCCAAGATGGGAGAGGGGGCCGGGAGACCCAGTACTTC
14 TRBJ1-1 TRBV11-2 - - CASSLGPGQTEAFF TGTGCCAGCAGCTTAGGACCAGGGCAAACTGAAGCTTTCTTT
14 TRBJ1-3 TRBV19 - - CASSGGSSGNTIYF TGTGCCAGTAGCGGCGGAAGCTCTGGAAACACCATATATTTT
15 TRBJ1-1 TRBV28 - - CASSLATGKNTEAFF TGTGCCAGCAGTTTAGCTACAGGGAAGAACACTGAAGCTTTCTTT
17 TRBJ2-2 TRBV3-1/TRBV3-2 TRBD2 - CASSPFGSGRLTGELFF TGTGCCAGCAGCCCGTTCGGTAGCGGGAGATTGACCGGGGAGCTGTTTTTT
17 TRBJ1-5 TRBV10-3 TRBD1 once CAISEDRQGASNQPQHF TGTGCCATCAGTGAGGATAGACAGGGGGCTAGCAATCAGCCCCAGCATTTT
13 TRBJ2-5 TRBV4-1 - - CASSRVTLGTQYF TGCGCCAGCAGCCGAGTTACCCTAGGGACCCAGTACTTC
15 TRBJ2-2 TRBV5-4 - - CASSLGSANTGELFF TGTGCCAGCAGCTTGGGGAGCGCGAACACCGGGGAGCTGTTTTTT
16 TRBJ1-4 TRBV7-9 TRBD1 - CASSQDRGMTNEKLFF TGTGCCAGCAGCCAGGACAGGGGCATGACTAATGAAAAACTGTTTTTT
13 TRBJ2-7 TRBV28 - - CASSLTESYEQYF TGTGCCAGCAGTTTGACGGAGTCATACGAGCAGTACTTC
14 TRBJ2-7 TRBV6-1 TRBD1 - CASSESGGAYEQYF TGTGCCAGCAGTGAGTCAGGGGGCGCCTACGAGCAGTACTTC
17 TRBJ2-3 TRBV5-1 TRBD1 - CASSPPSGQGGTDTQYF TGCGCCAGCAGCCCCCCCAGCGGACAGGGCGGCACAGATACGCAGTATTTT
14 TRBJ1-4 TRBV29-1 TRBD1 - CSVLPTGIGEKLFF TGCAGCGTCCTCCCGACAGGGATAGGGGAAAAACTGTTTTTT
15 TRBJ2-1 TRBV28 TRBD1 - CASSLVDRGNNEQFF TGTGCCAGCAGTCTCGTCGACAGGGGAAACAATGAGCAGTTCTTC
13 TRBJ1-2 TRBV21-1 - few CASSEGQNYGYTF TGTGCCAGCAGCGAGGGACAGAACTATGGCTACACCTTC
13 TRBJ1-2 TRBV7-8 - - CASSQGHPYGYTF TGTGCCAGCAGCCAAGGACATCCCTATGGCTACACCTTC
17 TRBJ1-5 TRBV19 - - CASSPLGGRGSNQPQHF TGTGCCAGTAGTCCCCTGGGAGGGAGGGGTAGCAATCAGCCCCAGCATTTT
15 TRBJ2-7 TRBV5-4 - - CASSFSGQGFYEQYF TGTGCCAGCAGCTTTTCAGGGCAAGGATTCTACGAGCAGTACTTC
16 TRBJ2-2 TRBV9 TRBD1 - CASSVGGQGYTGELFF TGTGCCAGCAGCGTAGGGGGACAGGGTTACACCGGGGAGCTGTTTTTT
16 TRBJ2-7 TRBV4-2 - few CASSQGGTGEVAGRYF TGTGCCAGCAGCCAAGGTGGTACGGGAGAAGTCGCGGGGCGGTACTTC
14 TRBJ2-1 TRBV11-3 TRBD2 - CASSLGGGSDEQFF TGTGCCAGCAGCTTAGGGGGCGGGAGTGATGAGCAGTTCTTC
16 TRBJ2-1 TRBV24-1 TRBD1 - CATSDTTGGYYNEQFF TGTGCCACCAGTGATACGACAGGGGGCTACTACAATGAGCAGTTCTTC
17 TRBJ2-2 TRBV4-1 - - CASSQEGVGLDAGELFF TGCGCCAGCAGCCAAGAAGGGGTCGGGCTAGACGCCGGGGAGCTGTTTTTT
14 TRBJ2-7 TRBV7-2 TRBD2 - CASSVRLATGEQYF TGTGCCAGCAGCGTCCGACTAGCTACAGGCGAGCAGTACTTC
17 TRBJ1-1 TRBV19 TRBD1 - CASSIMDRGRGGTEAFF TGTGCCAGTAGTATCATGGACAGGGGGCGGGGAGGCACTGAAGCTTTCTTT
17 TRBJ1-2 TRBV18 - - CASSPELTGLANYGYTF TGTGCCAGCTCACCAGAGTTAACAGGGTTGGCTAACTATGGCTACACCTTC